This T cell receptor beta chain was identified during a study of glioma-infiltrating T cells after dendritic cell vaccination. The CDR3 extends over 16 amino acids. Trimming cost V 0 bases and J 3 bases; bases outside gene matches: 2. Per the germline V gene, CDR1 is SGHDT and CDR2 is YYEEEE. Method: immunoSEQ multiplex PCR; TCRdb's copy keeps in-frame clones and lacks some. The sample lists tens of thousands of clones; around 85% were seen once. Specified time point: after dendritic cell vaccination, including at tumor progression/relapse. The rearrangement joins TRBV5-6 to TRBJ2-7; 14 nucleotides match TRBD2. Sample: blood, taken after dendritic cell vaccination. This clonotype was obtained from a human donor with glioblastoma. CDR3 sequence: CASSLGTSGGSYEQYF. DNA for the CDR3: TGTGCCAGCAGCTTGGGGACTAGCGGGGGGAGCTACGAGCAGTACTTC.